This section outlines one T cell receptor (beta chain) sequence together with its context. No antigen is known for it. Per-base qualities were not stored, and no clone one base away is much larger. The donors were healthy, HIV-negative adults with no recently reported acute infections or vaccinations. All donors were Caucasian adults living in Nashville, Tennessee, USA. In the unsorted samples, 70 million to 95 million PBMCs were counted, and genomic DNA was extracted using the QIAamp DNA Blood Mini kit. Blood was obtained by leukapheresis, after which PBMCs were separated by Ficoll-Histopaque density gradient centrifugation and cryopreserved in liquid nitrogen vapor phase. CDR1 and CDR2, per the germline V gene, are LGHNT and FRNRAP. The CDR3 contains 16 residues, cysteine and phenylalanine counted. This entry keeps only the CDR3 DNA: 48 bases, framed from base 1. V ends up 6 bases short and J 8 bases short, with an unmatched junction base count of 14.

Using the deep immunoSEQ assay, multiplex PCR amplified TCR CDR3 regions from genomic DNA. Extracted genomic DNA from each cell subset was distributed evenly across all wells of several immunoSEQ 96-well plates, and each plate was treated as a replicate. Each replicate PCR for unsorted PBMC received roughly 300 ng genomic DNA, equal to about 30,000 T cell genomes. Genomic DNA from unsorted PBMC was sequenced over ten immunoSEQ deep assay plates. Purified libraries were measured with a Qubit 3.0 fluorometer, size-checked on a Bioanalyzer 2100, and measured again with the KAPA Library Quantification kit. Every immunoSEQ 96-well plate was sequenced on a separate single-read 150-cycle Illumina NextSeq 550 flow cell. In the paper's pipeline: Because only junctional sequences without quality scores were contained in the immunoSEQ output, filtering matching that applied to full-length reads could not be performed. Sequences were annotated with PyIR, a Python wrapper for IgBLAST v1.9, and V/J genes and CDR3 were assigned using IMGT germline references. Any read was removed if the V/J assignment was weak (E-value above 1e-6), the CDR3 was missing, or the read contained stop codons, out-of-frame junctions, or ambiguous translated residues. V3J clonotypes were defined as sequences sharing an identical inferred V gene, J gene, and CDR3 amino acid sequence. The percentage overlap between two repertoires was calculated by dividing the number of shared unique clonotypes by the size of the smaller repertoire. RTK rarefaction, the Chao1 estimator, and Recon v2.1 estimates of unobserved clonotypes were used to assess repertoire richness. The immuneACCESS repertoire file appears here via TCRdb, limited to in-frame rearrangements. These files lack a portion of the clones; in checked studies, under half of the deficit traces to unresolved V genes, and the cause of the others is not known. For V, J and clone size, that table is used; D and trimming come from the DNA. The table for this sample lists about 490,000 clones; around 80% of them were counted only once. The ten most abundant clones make up about 12% of the sample.

This specimen comes from a study of shared clonotypes between healthy human individuals (dated by TCRdb to the early 2020s). Study-level background: A few men and two women, aged 18 to 49 years, made up the cohort. Blood TCR repertoires of roughly 5 healthy adults were deeply sequenced to estimate repertoire size and the extent of clonotype sharing between individuals. Different laboratories and diverse techniques were used to prepare libraries and sequence TCR repertoires, to increase sequencing depth and limit assay-specific biases. Per donor, leukapheresis produced somewhere between about 0.9 and 10 billion PBMCs.

Paper-wide results and their limitations: Sampling was restricted to blood, and TCR repertoires in tissue are likely to differ from TCR repertoires in blood. Pairwise subsampling led to the expectation that sequencing depth would affect the degree of clonotype sharing among donors. Because the study included a small number of donors, the genetic and exposure-history diversity represented was limited.

The specimen sequenced was PBMCs. The source is a woman aged 40 to 50 in good health. Some clones in this sample may be carry-over from other donors' samples. This chain joins TRBV12-5 to TRBJ2-1; 9 nucleotides in the junction match TRBD1. The CDR3: CASGPTGTGLLDEQFF. At the DNA level, the sequence is TGTGCTAGTGGCCCTACCGGGACAGGGCTTTTGGATGAGCAGTTCTTC.